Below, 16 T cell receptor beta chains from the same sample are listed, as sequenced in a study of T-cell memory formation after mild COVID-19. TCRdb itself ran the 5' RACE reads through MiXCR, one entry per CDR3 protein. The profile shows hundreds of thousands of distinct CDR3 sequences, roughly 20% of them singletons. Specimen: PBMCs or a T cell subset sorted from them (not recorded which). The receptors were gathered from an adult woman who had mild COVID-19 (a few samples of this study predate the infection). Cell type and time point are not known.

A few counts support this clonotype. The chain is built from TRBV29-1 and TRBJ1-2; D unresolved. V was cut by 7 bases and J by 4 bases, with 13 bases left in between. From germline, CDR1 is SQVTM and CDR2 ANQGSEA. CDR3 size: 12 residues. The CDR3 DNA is TGCAGCGCTATATATGGGGTCTATGGCTACACCTTC. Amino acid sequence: CSAIYGVYGYTF.

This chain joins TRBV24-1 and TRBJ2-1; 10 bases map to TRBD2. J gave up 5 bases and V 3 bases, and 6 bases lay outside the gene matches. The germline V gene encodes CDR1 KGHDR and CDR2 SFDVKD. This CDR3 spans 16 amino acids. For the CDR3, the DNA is TGTGCCACCAGTGATACTTTAGCGGGAGGAAACAATGAGCAGTTCTTC. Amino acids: CATSDTLAGGNNEQFF.

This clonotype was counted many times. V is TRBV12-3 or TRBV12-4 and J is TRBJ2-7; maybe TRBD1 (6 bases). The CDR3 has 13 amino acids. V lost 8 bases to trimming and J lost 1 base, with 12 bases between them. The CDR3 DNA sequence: TGTGCCAGCCGATTGACAGGTTCCTACGAGCAGTACTTC. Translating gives CASRLTGSYEQYF.

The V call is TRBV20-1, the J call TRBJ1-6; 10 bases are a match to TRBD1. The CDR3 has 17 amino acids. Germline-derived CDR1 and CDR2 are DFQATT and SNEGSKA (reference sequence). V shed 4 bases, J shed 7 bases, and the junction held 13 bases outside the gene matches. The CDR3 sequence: CSANPLTGGYGNSPLHF. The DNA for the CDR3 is TGCAGTGCTAACCCCTTGACAGGGGGCTACGGGAATTCACCCCTCCACTTT.

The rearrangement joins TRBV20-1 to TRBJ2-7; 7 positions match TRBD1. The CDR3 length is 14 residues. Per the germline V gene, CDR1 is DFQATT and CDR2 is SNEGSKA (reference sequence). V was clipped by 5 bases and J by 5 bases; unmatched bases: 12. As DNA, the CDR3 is TGCAGTGCTCTTCAGGGGGTCGGAGACCACGAGCAGTACTTC. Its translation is CSALQGVGDHEQYF.

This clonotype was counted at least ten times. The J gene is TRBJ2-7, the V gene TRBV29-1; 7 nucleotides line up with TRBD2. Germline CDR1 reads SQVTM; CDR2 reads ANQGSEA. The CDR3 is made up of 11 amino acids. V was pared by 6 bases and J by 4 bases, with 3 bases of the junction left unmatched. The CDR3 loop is CSVGREYEQYF. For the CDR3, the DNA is TGCAGCGTGGGGCGGGAGTACGAGCAGTACTTC.

This CDR3 is CASSLRTGARGHQETQYF. In nucleotides, the CDR3 is TGTGCCAGCAGTTTACGGACAGGAGCAAGGGGGCACCAAGAGACCCAGTACTTC. The rearrangement uses TRBV12-3 or TRBV12-4 and TRBJ2-5; the match to TRBD1 covers 7 bases. The CDR3 is made up of 18 amino acids. The V segment lost 2 bases and the J segment 0 bases; nucleotides outside the gene matches: 12.

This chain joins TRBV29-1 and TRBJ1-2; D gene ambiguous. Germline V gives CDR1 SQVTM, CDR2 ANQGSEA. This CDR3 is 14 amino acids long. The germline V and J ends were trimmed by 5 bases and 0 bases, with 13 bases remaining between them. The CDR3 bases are TGCAGCGTTAAGAAGCAAAAAGCTAACTATGGCTACACCTTC. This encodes CSVKKQKANYGYTF.

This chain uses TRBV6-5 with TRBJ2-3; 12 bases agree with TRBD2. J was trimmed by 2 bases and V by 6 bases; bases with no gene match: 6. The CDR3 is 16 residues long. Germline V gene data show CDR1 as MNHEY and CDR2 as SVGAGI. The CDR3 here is CASRKLAGGPTDTQYF. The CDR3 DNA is TGTGCCAGCAGGAAGCTAGCGGGAGGGCCCACAGATACGCAGTATTTT.

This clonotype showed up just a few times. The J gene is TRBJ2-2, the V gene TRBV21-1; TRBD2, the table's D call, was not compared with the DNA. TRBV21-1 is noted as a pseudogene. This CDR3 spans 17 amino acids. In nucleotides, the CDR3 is TGTGCCAGCAGCATCGGTAGCGGGAGAGCTTGTGTCGGGGAGCTGTTTTTT. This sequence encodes CASSIGSGRACVGELFF.

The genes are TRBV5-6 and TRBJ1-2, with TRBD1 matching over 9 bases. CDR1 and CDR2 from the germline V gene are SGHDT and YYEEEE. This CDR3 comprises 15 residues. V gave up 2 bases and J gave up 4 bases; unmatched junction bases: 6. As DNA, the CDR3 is TGTGCCAGCAGCTTTTTGGGACAGGGACCCTATGGCTACACCTTC. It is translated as CASSFLGQGPYGYTF.

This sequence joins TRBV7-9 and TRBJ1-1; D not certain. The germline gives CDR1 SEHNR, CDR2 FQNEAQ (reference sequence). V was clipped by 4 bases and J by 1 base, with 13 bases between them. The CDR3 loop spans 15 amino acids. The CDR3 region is CASSSKSFENTEAFF. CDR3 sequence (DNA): TGTGCCAGCAGCTCGAAGAGCTTTGAGAACACTGAAGCTTTCTTT.

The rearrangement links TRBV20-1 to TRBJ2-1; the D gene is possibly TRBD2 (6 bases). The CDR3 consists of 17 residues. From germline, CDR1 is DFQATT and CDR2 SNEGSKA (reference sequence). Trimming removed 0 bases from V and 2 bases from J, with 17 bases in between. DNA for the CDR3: TGCAGTGCTAGAGATGAGGCGGGGCGGATCACCTACAATGAGCAGTTCTTC. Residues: CSARDEAGRITYNEQFF.

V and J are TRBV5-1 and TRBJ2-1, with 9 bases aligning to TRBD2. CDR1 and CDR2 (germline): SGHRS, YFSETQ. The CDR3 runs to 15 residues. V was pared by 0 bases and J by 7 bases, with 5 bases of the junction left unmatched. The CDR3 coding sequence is TGCGCCAGCAGCTTGGCAGCGGGGGGAGGGAATGAGCAGTTCTTC. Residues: CASSLAAGGGNEQFF.

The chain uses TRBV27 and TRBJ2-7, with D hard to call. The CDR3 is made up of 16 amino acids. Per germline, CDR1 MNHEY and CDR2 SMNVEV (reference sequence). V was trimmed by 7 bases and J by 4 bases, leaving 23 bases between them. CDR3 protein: CASTIRPGSPVYEQYF. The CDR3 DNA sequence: TGTGCCAGCACCATCCGACCCGGGTCCCCGGTGTACGAGCAGTACTTC.

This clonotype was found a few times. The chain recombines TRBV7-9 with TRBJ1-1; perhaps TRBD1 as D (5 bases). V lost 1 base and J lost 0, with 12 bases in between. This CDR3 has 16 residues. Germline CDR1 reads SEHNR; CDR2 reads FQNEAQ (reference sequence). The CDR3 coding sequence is TGTGCCAGCAGCTTAGATCTGGGACCCATGAACACTGAAGCTTTCTTT. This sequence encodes CASSLDLGPMNTEAFF.